This TCR beta chain was found in a study of cytomegalovirus exposure and HLA in healthy donors. Use of 60 Vbeta and 13 Jbeta primers characterized the PCR. Sequenced by immunoSEQ multiplex PCR; TCRdb stores in-frame clones only, minus some. The sample comprises 150,000 to 200,000 clones, under 85% of which are singletons, and about 1.4% rests with the top ten. CDR3 length: 14 amino acids. CDR1 is MNHEY and CDR2 is SMNVEV in the germline V gene (reference sequence). Trimming removed 3 bases from V and 8 bases from J; junction bases left unmatched: 4. The receptor was isolated from a woman between 25 and 40 years old in good health and CMV-seronegative. The sample comprised PBMCs. The chain recombines TRBV27 with TRBJ2-1, with TRBD2 matching 10 bases. The CDR3 region has the DNA TGTGCCAGCAGTTTGGGACTAGCGTGGGATGAGCAGTTCTTC. It encodes CASSLGLAWDEQFF.